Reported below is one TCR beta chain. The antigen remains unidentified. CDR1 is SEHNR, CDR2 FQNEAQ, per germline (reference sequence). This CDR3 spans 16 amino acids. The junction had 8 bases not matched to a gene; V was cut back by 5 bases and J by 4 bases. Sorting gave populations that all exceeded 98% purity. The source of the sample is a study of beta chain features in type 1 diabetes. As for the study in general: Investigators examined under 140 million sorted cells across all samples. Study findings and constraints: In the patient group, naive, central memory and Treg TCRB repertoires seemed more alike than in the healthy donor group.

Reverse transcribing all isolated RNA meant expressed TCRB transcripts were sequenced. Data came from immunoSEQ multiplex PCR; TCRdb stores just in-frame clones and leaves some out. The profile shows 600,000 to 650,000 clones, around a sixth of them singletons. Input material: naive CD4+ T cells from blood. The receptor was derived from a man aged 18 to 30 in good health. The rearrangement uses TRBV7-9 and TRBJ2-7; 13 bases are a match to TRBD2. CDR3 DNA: TGTGCCAGCAGCCCACGGACTAGCGGGAGTGTTTACGAGCAGTACTTC. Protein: CASSPRTSGSVYEQYF.